The source of this T cell receptor (beta chain) is a study of blood T cell repertoires in COVID-19 (dated by TCRdb to about 2020). Notes on the research overall: Collaborator samples came from the United States, Italy and Spain and covered acute and convalescent phases of COVID-19. Subjects who had been exposed to COVID-19, were actively infected with it, or had recovered from it provided the deeply sampled blood TCRbeta repertoires that made up the dataset. The samples were drawn from the first 160 participants of the ongoing ImmuneRACE study and from 1,254 subjects provided by 6 global collaborators. The sample metadata nearly always contained a de-identified subject ID, COVID-19 status, age in years and sex. The material from the prospective study consisted of cDNA or gDNA derived from T cells, B-cell-depleted T cells, or PBMCs. The repertoires were made available in a free public database intended to serve as a resource for research on the immune response to SARS-CoV-2. Where HLA class I and class II types were available, the types were taken from metadata supplied by the sample provider, not from assay-based typing.

The immunoSEQ Assay, a bias-controlled multiplex PCR, was used to amplify TCRbeta CDR3 regions from genomic DNA. The authors processed their data as follows. The number of nucleated cells in each sample was estimated by amplification of reference gene primers within the assay. To quantify the absolute abundance of each unique TCRbeta CDR3 rearrangement, sequence reads were collapsed and filtered. For each sample, productive Simpson clonality was calculated by taking the square root of Simpson's diversity index across productive rearrangements. TCRdb provides this immuneACCESS table in a form limited to in-frame rearrangements. Some clones are lacking; in checked studies, under half of them reflect an unresolved V gene, and why the rest are absent is not known. The V and J calls and the clone size are those of that table, but D and trimming were determined from the DNA. The sample table holds over 80,000 clones, of which 89% were seen once. 8% to 10% of the sample is in the top ten clones.

Notes on this clone: Its antigen is not yet known. The sample holds no much larger clone one base away, and base qualities are not on file.

Collaborating institutions collected whole blood in K2EDTA tubes following their own protocols. For TCRbeta analysis, collaborators shipped samples in one of three forms: frozen whole blood, isolated PBMCs, or DNA extracted from either of those sample types. What the work shows at the level of the full study, not this receptor alone: Clinical and demographic metadata were provided uncurated, with the amount varying by source and participant.

This TCR was sampled from a man aged 45-65 years with acute or convalescent COVID-19. Source material: peripheral blood.

Here is the DNA: TGTGCCAGCAGCAATGAAATTAGGCGCGGGTCCTACGAGCAGTACTTC. The translation is CASSNEIRRGSYEQYF. The chain is made from TRBV21-1 and TRBJ2-7; TRBD2 was called by the table and not checked on the DNA. TRBV21-1 is tagged as a pseudogene. The CDR3 covers 16 residues, taking in both the cysteine and the phenylalanine. The DNA shown is the 48-base CDR3, in frame from base 1.